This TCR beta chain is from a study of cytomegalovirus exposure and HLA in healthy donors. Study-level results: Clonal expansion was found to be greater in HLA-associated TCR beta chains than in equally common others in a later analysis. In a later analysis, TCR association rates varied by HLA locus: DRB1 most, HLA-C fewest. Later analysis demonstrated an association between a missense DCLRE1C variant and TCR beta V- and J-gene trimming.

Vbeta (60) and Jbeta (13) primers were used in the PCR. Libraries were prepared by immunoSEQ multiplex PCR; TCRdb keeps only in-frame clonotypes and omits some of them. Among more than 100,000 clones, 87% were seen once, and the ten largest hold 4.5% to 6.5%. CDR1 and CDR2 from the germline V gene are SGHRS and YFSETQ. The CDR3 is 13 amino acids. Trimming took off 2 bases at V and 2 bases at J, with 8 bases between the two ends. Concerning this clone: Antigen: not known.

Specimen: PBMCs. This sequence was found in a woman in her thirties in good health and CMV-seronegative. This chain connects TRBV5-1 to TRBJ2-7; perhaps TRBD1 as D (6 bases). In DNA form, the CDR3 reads TGCGCCAGCAGCTTTACAGGGACCTACGAGCAGTACTTC. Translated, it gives CASSFTGTYEQYF.